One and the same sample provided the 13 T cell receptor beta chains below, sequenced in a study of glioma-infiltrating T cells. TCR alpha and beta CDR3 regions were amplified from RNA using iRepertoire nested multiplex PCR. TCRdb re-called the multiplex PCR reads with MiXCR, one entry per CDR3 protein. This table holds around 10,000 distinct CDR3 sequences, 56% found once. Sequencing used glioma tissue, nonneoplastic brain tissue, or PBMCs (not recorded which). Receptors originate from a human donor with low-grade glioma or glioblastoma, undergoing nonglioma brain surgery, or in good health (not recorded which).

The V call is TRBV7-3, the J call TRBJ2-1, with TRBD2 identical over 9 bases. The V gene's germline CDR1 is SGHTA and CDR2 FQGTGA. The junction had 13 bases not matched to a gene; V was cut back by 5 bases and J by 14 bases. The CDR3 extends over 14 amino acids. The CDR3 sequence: CASSPCGTSPWKFF. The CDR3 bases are TGTGCCAGCAGCCCCTGCGGGACTAGCCCCTGGAAGTTCTTC.

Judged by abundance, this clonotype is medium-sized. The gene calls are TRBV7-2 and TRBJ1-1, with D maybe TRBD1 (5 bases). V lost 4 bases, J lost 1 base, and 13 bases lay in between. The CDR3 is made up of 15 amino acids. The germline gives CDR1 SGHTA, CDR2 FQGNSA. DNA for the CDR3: TGTGCCAGCAGCTCGTTCGGGACTGCGAACACTGAAGCTTTCTTT. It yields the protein CASSSFGTANTEAFF.

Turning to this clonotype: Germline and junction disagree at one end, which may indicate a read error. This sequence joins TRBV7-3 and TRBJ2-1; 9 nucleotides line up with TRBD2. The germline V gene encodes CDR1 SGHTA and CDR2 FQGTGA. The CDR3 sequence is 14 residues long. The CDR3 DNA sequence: TGTGCCAGGAGCTTAACTACAGCGGGAGGCGAGCAGTTCTTC. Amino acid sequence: CARSLTTAGGEQFF.

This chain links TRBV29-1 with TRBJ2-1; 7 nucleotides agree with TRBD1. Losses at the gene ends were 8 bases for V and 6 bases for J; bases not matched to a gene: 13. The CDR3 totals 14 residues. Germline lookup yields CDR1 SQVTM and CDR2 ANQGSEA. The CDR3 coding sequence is TGCAGCCCTTTACAGGGGTTTTCTGTCAATGAGCAGTTCTTC. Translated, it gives CSPLQGFSVNEQFF.

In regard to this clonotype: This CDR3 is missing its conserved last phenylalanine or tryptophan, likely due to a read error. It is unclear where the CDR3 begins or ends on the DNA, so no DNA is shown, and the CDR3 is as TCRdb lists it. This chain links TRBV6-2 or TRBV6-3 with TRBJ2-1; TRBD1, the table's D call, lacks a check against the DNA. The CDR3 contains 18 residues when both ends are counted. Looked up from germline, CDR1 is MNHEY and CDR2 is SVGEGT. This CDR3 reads CASSFYICSAPTHNEQFL.

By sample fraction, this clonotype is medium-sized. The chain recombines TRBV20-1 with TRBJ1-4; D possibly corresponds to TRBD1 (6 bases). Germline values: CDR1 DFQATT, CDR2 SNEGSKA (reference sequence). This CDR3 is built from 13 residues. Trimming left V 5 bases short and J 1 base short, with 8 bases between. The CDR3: CSAPGVTNEKLFF. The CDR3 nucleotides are TGCAGTGCTCCAGGGGTAACTAATGAAAAACTGTTTTTT.

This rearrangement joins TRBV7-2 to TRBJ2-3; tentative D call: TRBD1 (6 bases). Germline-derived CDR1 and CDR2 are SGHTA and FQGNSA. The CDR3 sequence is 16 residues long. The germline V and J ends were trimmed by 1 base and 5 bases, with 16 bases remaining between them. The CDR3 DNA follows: TGTGCCAGCAGCTTAGGGGGGCGCCGTCACAAAGATACGCAGTATTTT. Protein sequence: CASSLGGRRHKDTQYF.

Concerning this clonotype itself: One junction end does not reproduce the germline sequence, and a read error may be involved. The CDR3 DNA is TGTGCCATCAGTTTCCCCCTCGCCTATACGGACCTGATTGAGCGAGAGACCCAGTACTTC. It specifies CAISFPLAYTDLIERETQYF. The V call is TRBV28, the J call TRBJ2-5; unclear D gene. CDR3 length: 20 residues. The V gene's germline CDR1 is MDHEN and CDR2 SYDVKM. Full variable domain (outside the CDR3, taken from reference TRBV28 and TRBJ2-5): DVKVTQSSRYLVKRTGEKVFLECVQDMDHENMFWYRQDPGLGLRLIYFSYDVKMKEKGDIPEGYSVSREKKERFSLILESASTNQTSMYLCAISFPLAYTDLIERETQYFGPGTRLLVL.

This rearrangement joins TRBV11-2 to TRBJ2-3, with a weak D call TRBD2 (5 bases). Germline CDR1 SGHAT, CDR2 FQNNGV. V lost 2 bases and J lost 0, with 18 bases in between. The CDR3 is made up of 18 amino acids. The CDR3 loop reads CASSLPSSRRASTDTQYF. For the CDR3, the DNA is TGTGCCAGCAGCTTACCGTCTAGCCGACGTGCTAGCACAGATACGCAGTATTTT.

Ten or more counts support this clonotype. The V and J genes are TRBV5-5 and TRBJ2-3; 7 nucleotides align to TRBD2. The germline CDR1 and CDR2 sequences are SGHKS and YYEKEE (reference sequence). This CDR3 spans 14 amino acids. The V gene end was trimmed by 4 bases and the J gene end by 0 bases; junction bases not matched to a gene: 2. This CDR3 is CASSRGDSTDTQYF. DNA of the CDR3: TGTGCCAGCAGCCGGGGGGATAGCACAGATACGCAGTATTTT.

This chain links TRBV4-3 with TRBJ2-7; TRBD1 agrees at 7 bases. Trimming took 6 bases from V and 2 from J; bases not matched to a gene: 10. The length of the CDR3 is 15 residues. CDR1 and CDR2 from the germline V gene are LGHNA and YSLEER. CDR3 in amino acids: CASRKDRGQTYEQYF. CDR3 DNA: TGCGCCAGCAGAAAAGATCGGGGACAGACCTACGAGCAGTACTTC.

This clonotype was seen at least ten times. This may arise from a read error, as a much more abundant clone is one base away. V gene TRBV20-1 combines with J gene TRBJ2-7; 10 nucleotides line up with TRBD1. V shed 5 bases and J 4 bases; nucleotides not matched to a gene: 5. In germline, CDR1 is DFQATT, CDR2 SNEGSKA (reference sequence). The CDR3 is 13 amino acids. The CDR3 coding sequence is TGCAGTGCTGGCGGACAGGGGGAATACGAGCAGTACTTC. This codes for CSAGGQGEYEQYF.

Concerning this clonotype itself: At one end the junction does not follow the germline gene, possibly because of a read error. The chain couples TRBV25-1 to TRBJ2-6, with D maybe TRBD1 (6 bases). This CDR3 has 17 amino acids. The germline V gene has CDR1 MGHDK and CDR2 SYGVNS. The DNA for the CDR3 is TGCGCCAGCAGTGATACAGGGCGGAAATCTGGGGCCAACGTCCTGACTTTC. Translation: CASSDTGRKSGANVLTF.